The T cell receptor (beta chain) under discussion was sequenced for a study of beta chain features in type 1 diabetes. Study-wide results and limits: TCRB CDR3 length was moderately but significantly reduced in all four CD4+ subsets of Type 1 diabetes patients.

This clone was detected only a few times. What it binds is unknown. This CDR3 is also generated by other DNA sequences in the sample. Purities over 95% were achieved in all sorted populations. Since all of the isolated RNA was reverse transcribed, expressed TCRB transcripts were what got sequenced. Some clones are missing from TCRdb's copy, which holds only in-frame ones; the method was immunoSEQ multiplex PCR. The repertoire holds 500,000 to 700,000 clones, around 15% seen once, with 0.09% to 0.095% in the top ten. This CDR3 has 14 amino acids. CDR1 is SGHRS and CDR2 is YFSETQ in the germline V gene. V was cut by 0 bases and J by 3 bases, with 9 bases left in between.

This chain links TRBV5-1 with TRBJ2-5; a weak D match, TRBD2 (6 bases). The material sequenced was naive CD4+ T cells from blood. This TCR came from a man aged 18 to 29 in good health. The CDR3 reads CASSLGRGEETQYF. Written as DNA, the CDR3 is TGCGCCAGCAGCTTGGGGAGGGGTGAAGAGACCCAGTACTTC.